These 11 T cell receptor beta chains share one sample of origin, sequenced in a study of T cell changes during pregnancy in multiple sclerosis. Sequencing was performed with immunoSEQ multiplex PCR; in TCRdb, only in-frame clones are kept and a portion is missing. The repertoire consists of about 120,000 clones, with 90% to 95% occurring once and the leading ten covering around 6%. Sequenced here: peripheral blood, sampled before pregnancy. Receptor source: a female donor with multiple sclerosis, enrolled in a pregnancy study.

The chain employs TRBV5-6 and TRBJ1-2; a possible D gene is TRBD1 (5 bases). Trimming stripped 2 bases from V and 8 bases from J, with 7 bases between. The CDR3 runs to 11 residues. The germline gives CDR1 SGHDT, CDR2 YYEEEE. CDR3 DNA sequence: TGTGCCAGCAGCTTAGGGGTGGGCTACACCTTC. It codes for CASSLGVGYTF.

This clone occurred a few times. The chain has TRBV6-1 and TRBJ1-4; 8 positions match TRBD1. Losses at the gene ends were 6 bases for V and 7 bases for J; bases not matched to a gene: 7. This CDR3 is built from 14 residues. The germline CDR1 and CDR2 sequences are MNHNS and SASEGT. The CDR3: CASRETGAGEKLFF. CDR3 sequence (DNA): TGTGCCAGCAGGGAGACAGGGGCGGGTGAAAAACTGTTTTTT.

The chain carries TRBV5-1 and TRBJ1-1, with D maybe TRBD1 (6 bases). This CDR3 spans 14 amino acids. CDR1 is SGHRS, CDR2 YFSETQ, per germline. The germline V and J ends were trimmed by 5 bases and 1 base, with 12 bases remaining between them. DNA of the CDR3: TGCGCCAGCAGTTACCAGACAGGGAACACTGAAGCTTTCTTT. Protein product: CASSYQTGNTEAFF.

Worth noting for this clone: At one end the junction does not follow the germline gene, possibly because of a read error. This chain links TRBV5-1 with TRBJ2-5, with D perhaps matching TRBD2 (6 bases). The length of the CDR3 is 15 residues. CDR1 SGHRS and CDR2 YFSETQ come from the germline V gene. This CDR3 is CASSLVWDFGETQYF. The CDR3 nucleotides are TGCGCCAGCAGTTTGGTCTGGGACTTCGGCGAGACCCAGTACTTC. Looking up the rest from reference TRBV5-1 and TRBJ2-5 gives the full variable domain: KAGVTQTPRYLIKTRGQQVTLSCSPISGHRSVSWYQQTPGQGLQFLFEYFSETQRNKGNFPGRFSGRQFSNSRSEMNVSTLELGDSALYLCASSLVWDFGETQYFGPGTRLLVL.

This chain connects TRBV7-9 to TRBJ1-2; possible D gene TRBD1, 5 bases. Trimming shortened V by 2 bases and J by 8 bases, and 21 bases separated the two germline ends. Germline CDR1 SEHNR, CDR2 FQNEAQ (reference sequence). This CDR3 contains 16 residues. The DNA for the CDR3 is TGTGCCAGCAGCTTATCTCCAGGGCCAAGGGCGAAAGGCTACACCTTC. Its protein is CASSLSPGPRAKGYTF.

The CDR3 is CASSFGGLVTEAFF. The CDR3 DNA follows: TGTGCCAGCAGCTTCGGGGGGCTGGTCACTGAAGCTTTCTTT. This chain links TRBV5-6 with TRBJ1-1; tentative D call: TRBD1 (6 bases). The CDR3 length is 14 residues. Germline CDR1 is SGHDT and CDR2 is YYEEEE. Trimming cost V 2 bases and J 4 bases, with 12 bases left between them. Using reference TRBV5-6 and TRBJ1-1 for the parts outside the CDR3, the full variable domain is DAGVTQSPTHLIKTRGQQVTLRCSPKSGHDTVSWYQQALGQGPQFIFQYYEEEERQRGNFPDRFSGHQFPNYSSELNVNALLLGDSALYLCASSFGGLVTEAFFGQGTRLTVV.

The V and J genes are TRBV30 and TRBJ1-4; D gene ambiguous. CDR1 GTSNPN and CDR2 SVGIG come from the germline V gene (reference sequence). The CDR3 runs to 13 residues. V was pared by 0 bases and J by 8 bases, with 10 bases between. The CDR3 region has the DNA TGTGCCTGGAGTGTACTCCCTAGCGAAAAACTGTTTTTT. This translates into CAWSVLPSEKLFF.

The J gene is TRBJ2-2, the V gene TRBV30; no definite D call. CDR1 is GTSNPN and CDR2 is SVGIG in the germline V gene (reference sequence). The CDR3 length is 14 residues. V was cut by 0 bases and J by 4 bases, with 9 bases left in between. CDR3 DNA sequence: TGTGCCTGGAGTGTGGGCCTGGGCACCGGGGAGCTGTTTTTT. As protein: CAWSVGLGTGELFF.

The V call is TRBV6-1, the J call TRBJ1-3, with D hard to call. Looked up from germline, CDR1 is MNHNS and CDR2 is SASEGT. V lost 4 bases and J 0 bases, leaving 7 bases between the germline ends. CDR3 length: 14 amino acids. The CDR3 sequence: CASSGQYSGNTIYF. The CDR3 DNA is TGTGCCAGCAGTGGGCAGTACTCTGGAAACACCATATATTTT.

The CDR3 sequence is CSVEEAAGGIGYTQYF. The CDR3 DNA is TGCAGCGTTGAAGAGGCAGCGGGGGGAATAGGGTATACGCAGTATTTT. V gene TRBV29-1 combines with J gene TRBJ2-3; TRBD2 matches 9 bases. Germline CDR1 is SQVTM and CDR2 is ANQGSEA. CDR3 length: 16 amino acids. With V trimmed by 0 bases and J by 7 bases, 11 bases remained unmatched.

The CDR3: CASSFIHADTEAFF. CDR3 DNA sequence: TGTGCCAGCAGCTTTATACATGCGGACACTGAAGCTTTCTTT. The chain uses TRBV5-4 and TRBJ1-1; unclear D gene. The CDR3 runs 14 residues. V lost 2 bases and J lost 3, with 11 bases in between. In germline, CDR1 is SGHNT, CDR2 YYREEE (reference sequence).